Listed here are 25 T cell receptor beta chains from one sample, sequenced in a study of blood T cell repertoires in COVID-19. The method was immunoSEQ multiplex PCR; TCRdb's version includes in-frame clones alone and lacks a portion of them. This table has 70,000 to 75,000 clones, 90% appearing once. Sequenced: peripheral blood. These receptors originate from a woman aged 18-29 years with acute or convalescent COVID-19.

The chain couples TRBV5-4 to TRBJ2-3; D not resolved. The V and J ends lost 4 bases and 2 bases respectively, with 11 bases between them. Germline V gives CDR1 SGHNT, CDR2 YYREEE (reference sequence). This CDR3 region has 14 residues. The CDR3 sequence is CASSVYPNTDTQYF. The CDR3 region has the DNA TGTGCCAGCAGCGTCTACCCGAACACAGATACGCAGTATTTT.

The chain has TRBV4-3 and TRBJ1-5; possible D gene TRBD1, 5 bases. CDR1 is LGHNA, CDR2 YSLEER, per germline. The CDR3 sequence is 17 residues long. The V gene lost 0 bases and the J gene lost 0 bases, with 12 bases spanning the gap. CDR3 sequence (DNA): TGCGCCAGCAGCCAAGATCTACGCAGGGATAGCAATCAGCCCCAGCATTTT. Encoded protein: CASSQDLRRDSNQPQHF.

V is TRBV30 and J is TRBJ2-5, with 10 bases lining up with TRBD2. Germline CDR1 and CDR2: GTSNPN and SVGIG (reference sequence). V dropped 5 bases and J dropped 4; count of bases not matched to a gene: 7. CDR3 length equals 14 residues. In DNA, the CDR3 is TGTGCCTGGGAAAGCGGGGGGGCCCGAGAGACCCAGTACTTC. It specifies CAWESGGARETQYF.

This clone is a singleton in its sample. V and J are TRBV11-2 and TRBJ2-7, with 7 nucleotides matching TRBD1. V dropped 5 bases and J dropped 6; count of bases not matched to a gene: 7. Germline V CDR1 and CDR2: SGHAT, FQNNGV. The length of the CDR3 is 13 residues. The CDR3, as DNA: TGTGCCAGCAGCGTTATCACAGGGGCCGAGCAGTACTTC. It specifies CASSVITGAEQYF.

This sequence joins TRBV9 and TRBJ2-3; 10 nucleotides align to TRBD2. The CDR3 totals 16 residues. Germline V gives CDR1 SGDLS, CDR2 YYNGEE. Trimming cost V 3 bases and J 0 bases; bases outside gene matches: 4. CDR3: CASSARLAGSTDTQYF. The DNA for the CDR3 is TGTGCCAGCAGCGCCAGACTAGCGGGCAGCACAGATACGCAGTATTTT.

Concerning this clone itself: This CDR3 is also generated by other DNA sequences in the sample. DNA of the CDR3: TGCGCCAGCAGCCTGGAGGGGGAGACCCAGTACTTC. It is translated as CASSLEGETQYF. The V gene is TRBV5-1, the J gene TRBJ2-5; a weak D match, TRBD2 (6 bases). Germline V lookup: CDR1 SGHRS, CDR2 YFSETQ. CDR3 length equals 12 residues. V gave up 4 bases and J gave up 5 bases, with 9 bases separating them. Full variable domain (outside the CDR3, taken from reference TRBV5-1 and TRBJ2-5): KAGVTQTPRYLIKTRGQQVTLSCSPISGHRSVSWYQQTPGQGLQFLFEYFSETQRNKGNFPGRFSGRQFSNSRSEMNVSTLELGDSALYLCASSLEGETQYFGPGTRLLVL.

The CDR3 nucleotides read TGTGCCAGCAGCCCCACCCGACAGAATAACTATGGCTACACCTTC. Amino acids: CASSPTRQNNYGYTF. This chain uses TRBV5-5 with TRBJ1-2; D possibly corresponds to TRBD1 (5 bases). V lost 4 bases and J 1 base, leaving 14 bases between the germline ends. Germline assignment: CDR1 SGHKS and CDR2 YYEKEE (reference sequence). The CDR3 contains 15 residues. Variable domain in full (rest from reference TRBV5-5 and TRBJ1-2): DAGVTQSPTHLIKTRGQQVTLRCSPISGHKSVSWYQQVLGQGPQFIFQYYEKEERGRGNFPDRFSARQFPNYSSELNVNALLLGDSALYLCASSPTRQNNYGYTFGSGTRLTVV.

The gene calls are TRBV4-1 and TRBJ2-2, with 13 nucleotides matching TRBD2. CDR3 size: 18 residues. The germline gives CDR1 MGHRA, CDR2 YSYEKL. V gave up 3 bases and J gave up 0 bases; unmatched junction bases: 4. CDR3 DNA: TGCGCCAGCAGCCAGCCGACTAGCGGGGGGCCGAACACCGGGGAGCTGTTTTTT. Translated, it gives CASSQPTSGGPNTGELFF.

The chain carries TRBV6-7 and TRBJ1-3; 7 positions agree with TRBD1. Being an ORF, TRBV6-7 has a function that is uncertain. The CDR3 extends over 18 amino acids. V lost 2 bases and J lost 0; bases outside the gene matches: 10. The chain's CDR3 is CASSYPRTGVISGNTIYF. CDR3 DNA: TGTGCCAGCAGTTACCCCCGAACAGGGGTAATCTCTGGAAACACCATATATTTT.

V is TRBV5-5 and J is TRBJ2-7, with 9 nucleotides matching TRBD1. The V gene's germline CDR1 is SGHKS and CDR2 YYEKEE (reference sequence). This CDR3 is built from 15 residues. J lost 0 bases, V lost 4 bases, and 5 bases had no gene match. The CDR3 region is CASSPLGQGSYEQYF. The CDR3 DNA is TGTGCCAGCAGCCCGCTGGGACAGGGCTCCTACGAGCAGTACTTC.

The chain links TRBV15 to TRBJ1-5; D is unresolved. V gave up 0 bases and J gave up 3 bases, with 12 bases separating them. The CDR3 is 16 amino acids. Looked up from germline, CDR1 is LNHNV and CDR2 is YYDKDF (reference sequence). The CDR3 loop is CATSRDGGYDNQPQHF. CDR3 nucleotide sequence: TGTGCCACCAGCAGAGATGGAGGGTATGACAATCAGCCCCAGCATTTT. Supplemented by reference TRBV15 and TRBJ1-5, the full variable domain reads DAMVIQNPRYQVTQFGKPVTLSCSQTLNHNVMYWYQQKSSQAPKLLFHYYDKDFNNEADTPDNFQSRRPNTSFCFLDIRSPGLGDTAMYLCATSRDGGYDNQPQHFGDGTRLSIL.

V is TRBV28 and J is TRBJ1-2; TRBD1 might be the D (5 bases). This CDR3 has 15 residues. Germline CDR1 MDHEN, CDR2 SYDVKM. Deletions cut 1 base from V and 8 bases from J, with 17 bases between. CDR3 in DNA: TGTGCCAGCAGTTTATACGGGGGGGATCTCGAGGGCTACACCTTC. Translating gives CASSLYGGDLEGYTF.

The chain has TRBV7-2 and TRBJ2-2; D uncertain. V lost 2 bases and J lost 4, with 5 bases in between. The CDR3 is made up of 13 amino acids. The V gene's germline CDR1 is SGHTA and CDR2 FQGNSA. The CDR3 DNA is TGTGCCAGCAGCTTACCGAGCACCGGGGAGCTGTTTTTT. Protein: CASSLPSTGELFF.

This rearrangement joins TRBV7-6 to TRBJ2-1; D is perhaps TRBD2 (6 bases). Germline V gives CDR1 SGHVS, CDR2 FNYEAQ. With 2 bases removed from V and 0 bases from J, the gap between germline ends came to 11 bases. CDR3 length: 16 residues. The CDR3: CASSLLPGGSYNEQFF. As DNA, the CDR3 is TGTGCCAGCAGCTTACTTCCCGGGGGCTCCTACAATGAGCAGTTCTTC.

This clone was counted a few times. This chain connects TRBV6-2 or TRBV6-3 to TRBJ2-5; TRBD1 aligns across 7 bases. Germline V gene data show CDR1 as MNHEY and CDR2 as SVGEGT. The CDR3 runs to 14 residues. Trimming at V came to 6 bases and at J to 2 bases, leaving 6 bases not matched to a gene. For the CDR3, the DNA is TGTGCCAGCAGCACGACAGGGCTTCAAGAGACCCAGTACTTC. Encoded protein: CASSTTGLQETQYF.

This sequence joins TRBV6-2 or TRBV6-3 and TRBJ2-1; TRBD2 aligns across 10 bases. The V and J ends lost 5 bases and 8 bases, in that order; junction bases with no gene match: 9. Germline V CDR1 and CDR2: MNHEY, SVGEGT. This CDR3 spans 15 amino acids. CDR3 in amino acids: CASSRPPGTSDEQFF. CDR3 nucleotide sequence: TGTGCCAGCAGTCGGCCCCCTGGGACTAGCGATGAGCAGTTCTTC.

This chain links TRBV7-9 with TRBJ2-3, with 14 bases fitting TRBD2. Germline CDR1 reads SEHNR; CDR2 reads FQNEAQ (reference sequence). The J segment lost 2 bases and the V segment lost 6 bases, leaving 7 bases of the junction unmatched. The CDR3 totals 17 residues. The CDR3 nucleotides are TGTGCCAGCAGTCCGGGACTAGCGGGAGTTTACACAGATACGCAGTATTTT. Translated, it gives CASSPGLAGVYTDTQYF.

This clone was picked up one time. The rearrangement uses TRBV5-4 and TRBJ1-2, with unresolved D. The V end lost 1 base, the J end lost 7 bases, and 20 bases lay between the germline ends. The CDR3 loop spans 16 amino acids. Germline CDR1 and CDR2: SGHNT and YYREEE (reference sequence). The CDR3 sequence: CASSLSSWSRTGGYTF. The DNA for the CDR3 is TGTGCCAGCAGCTTGTCTTCCTGGAGCAGGACTGGTGGCTACACCTTC. The full variable domain, rest sourced from reference TRBV5-4 and TRBJ1-2, is ETGVTQSPTHLIKTRGQQVTLRCSSQSGHNTVSWYQQALGQGPQFIFQYYREEENGRGNFPPRFSGLQFPNYSSELNVNALELDDSALYLCASSLSSWSRTGGYTFGSGTRLTVV.

The rearrangement joins TRBV20-1 to TRBJ1-1; unclear D gene. V was shortened by 5 bases and J by 1 base, with 5 bases between the two germline ends. From germline, CDR1 is DFQATT and CDR2 SNEGSKA (reference sequence). The CDR3 is made up of 11 amino acids. CDR3 loop: CSALRNTEAFF. Here the CDR3 DNA reads TGCAGTGCTCTAAGGAACACTGAAGCTTTCTTT.

There are a few counts of this clone. The chain carries TRBV18 and TRBJ1-3, with 7 positions matching TRBD1. V lost 1 base, J lost 0 bases, and 12 bases stayed unmatched. CDR3 size: 19 residues. Germline CDR1 and CDR2: KGHSH and LQKENI. This CDR3 is CASSPLPGTAAYSGNTIYF. Written as DNA, the CDR3 is TGTGCCAGCTCACCACTTCCCGGGACAGCCGCTTACTCTGGAAACACCATATATTTT. Full variable domain (rest looked up from reference TRBV18 and TRBJ1-3): NAGVMQNPRHLVRRRGQEARLRCSPMKGHSHVYWYRQLPEEGLKFMVYLQKENIIDESGMPKERFSAEFPKEGPSILRIQQVVRGDSAAYFCASSPLPGTAAYSGNTIYFGEGSWLTVV.

J is TRBJ1-4 and V is TRBV28; TRBD1 matches 12 bases. CDR3 length equals 15 residues. Germline assignment: CDR1 MDHEN and CDR2 SYDVKM. With V trimmed by 10 bases and J by 2 bases, 5 bases remained unmatched. CDR3 loop: CATRGTGGTNEKLFF. CDR3 DNA sequence: TGTGCCACCAGGGGGACAGGGGGCACTAATGAAAAACTGTTTTTT.

The chain joins TRBV19 to TRBJ2-7; a possible D gene is TRBD1 (6 bases). V dropped 5 bases and J dropped 2 bases, with 10 bases sitting between them. The CDR3 extends over 13 amino acids. CDR1 and CDR2 from the germline V gene are LNHDA and SQIVND (reference sequence). The CDR3 bases are TGTGCCAGTAGTCCAGGGGTTACCTACGAGCAGTACTTC. Its protein is CASSPGVTYEQYF.

This chain connects TRBV28 to TRBJ1-4; possibly TRBD1 for D (6 bases). V was cut by 8 bases and J by 6 bases, with 10 bases left in between. The germline gives CDR1 MDHEN, CDR2 SYDVKM. The CDR3 consists of 12 residues. CDR3 nucleotide sequence: TGTGCCAGCGGGGGACAATATGAAAAACTGTTTTTT. It codes for CASGGQYEKLFF.

This clone was detected once. This chain connects TRBV7-9 to TRBJ1-4; no reliable D call. V lost 5 bases, J lost 6 bases, and 10 bases lay in between. CDR3 length: 13 amino acids. Germline CDR1 is SEHNR and CDR2 is FQNEAQ (reference sequence). Here the CDR3 DNA reads TGTGCCAGCAGCAACAACAGAGATGAAAAACTGTTTTTT. Its protein is CASSNNRDEKLFF.

This chain uses TRBV28 with TRBJ2-7; TRBD1 matches at 10 bases. Germline lookup yields CDR1 MDHEN and CDR2 SYDVKM. The CDR3 contains 15 residues. The junction had 6 bases not matched to a gene; V was cut back by 2 bases and J by 5 bases. The DNA of the CDR3 is TGTGCCAGCAGTTTAGGGGGGGACAGGGGTCACGAGCAGTACTTC. Translating it yields CASSLGGDRGHEQYF.